Each of the 5 T cell receptor beta chains below was sequenced from the same sample in a study of shared clonotypes between healthy human individuals. The data were produced by immunoSEQ multiplex PCR, yet TCRdb's version contains in-frame clones alone and is incomplete. Here the sample spans 2,500,000 or so clones, approximately 94% being singletons. Material for sequencing was naive CD4+ T cells sorted from blood. Regarding subset: CD45RA+ positively selected. All receptors derive from a man aged 18-30 years in good health.

In DNA form, the CDR3 reads TGTGCCAGCAGACTCGACAGAGGGAACACTGAAGCTTTCTTT. The encoded protein is CASRLDRGNTEAFF. J is TRBJ1-1 and V is TRBV11-2; possible D gene TRBD1, 5 bases. V was pared by 6 bases and J by 1 base, with 12 bases between. CDR3 length equals 14 residues. Germline CDR1 reads SGHAT; CDR2 reads FQNNGV.

The rearrangement joins TRBV5-1 to TRBJ2-7; TRBD1 matches at 9 bases. Trimming took 5 bases from V and 4 from J; bases not matched to a gene: 13. The CDR3 runs 16 residues. Germline CDR1 SGHRS, CDR2 YFSETQ. Written as DNA, the CDR3 is TGCGCCAGCAGTTCCACCGGGACAGGGATGGTATACGAGCAGTACTTC. Its translation is CASSSTGTGMVYEQYF.

The chain recombines TRBV7-9 with TRBJ2-2, with a possible D match to TRBD1 (6 bases). The CDR3 consists of 13 residues. Germline loops: CDR1 SEHNR, CDR2 FQNEAQ (reference sequence). V lost 7 bases, J lost 5 bases, and 11 bases lay in between. This CDR3 is CASNYRVTGELFF. The DNA of the CDR3 is TGTGCCAGCAACTACAGGGTTACCGGGGAGCTGTTTTTT.

This chain connects TRBV7-9 to TRBJ2-7; D is unclear. The CDR3 loop spans 16 amino acids. Germline V gene data show CDR1 as SEHNR and CDR2 as FQNEAQ (reference sequence). Between the trimmed V and J ends, which lost 1 base and 2 bases, there was a span of 15 bases. In DNA, the CDR3 is TGTGCCAGCAGCTTAGGATTTGTCGGATCCACCTACGAGCAGTACTTC. As protein: CASSLGFVGSTYEQYF. Supplemented by reference TRBV7-9 and TRBJ2-7, the full variable domain reads DTGVSQNPRHKITKRGQNVTFRCDPISEHNRLYWYRQTLGQGPEFLTYFQNEAQLEKSRLLSDRFSAERPKGSFSTLEIQRTEQGDSAMYLCASSLGFVGSTYEQYFGPGTRLTVT.

The chain joins TRBV6-1 to TRBJ2-5; D remains unclear. V was trimmed by 7 bases and J by 3 bases, leaving 9 bases between them. CDR3 length: 12 amino acids. The germline V gene encodes CDR1 MNHNS and CDR2 SASEGT. CDR3 loop: CASKELEETQYF. DNA of the CDR3: TGTGCCAGCAAAGAGTTGGAAGAGACCCAGTACTTC.